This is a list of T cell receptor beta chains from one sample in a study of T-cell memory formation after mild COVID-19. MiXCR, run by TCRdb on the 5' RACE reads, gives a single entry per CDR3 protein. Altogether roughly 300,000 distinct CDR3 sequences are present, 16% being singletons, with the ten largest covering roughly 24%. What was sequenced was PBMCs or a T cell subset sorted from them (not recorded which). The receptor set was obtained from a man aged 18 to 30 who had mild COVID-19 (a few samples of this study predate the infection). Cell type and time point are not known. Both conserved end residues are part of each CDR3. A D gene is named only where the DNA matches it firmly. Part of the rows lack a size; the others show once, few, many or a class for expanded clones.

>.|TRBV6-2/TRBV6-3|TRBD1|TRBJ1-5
CASSKPGQGRQPQHF
TGTGCCAGCAGTAAACCGGGACAGGGAAGACAGCCCCAGCATTTT
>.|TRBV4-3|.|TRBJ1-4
CASSQQYATNEKLFF
TGCGCCAGCAGCCAACAATATGCAACTAATGAAAAACTGTTTTTT
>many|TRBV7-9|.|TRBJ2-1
CASSPPVTVSYNEQFF
TGTGCCAGCAGCCCTCCTGTGACAGTCTCCTACAATGAGCAGTTCTTC
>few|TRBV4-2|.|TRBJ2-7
CASSGARRDRGYEQYF
TGTGCCAGCAGCGGGGCTAGGCGGGATAGGGGCTACGAGCAGTACTTC
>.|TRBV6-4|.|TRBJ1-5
CASRGPQHF
TGTGCCAGCCGGGGGCCCCAGCATTTT
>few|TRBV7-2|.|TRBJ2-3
CASSQGPTDTQYF
TGTGCCAGCAGCCAGGGACCTACAGATACGCAGTATTTT
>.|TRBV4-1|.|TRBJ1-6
CASSQLDRSFSYNSPLHF
TGCGCCAGCAGCCAACTTGACAGATCCTTCTCCTATAATTCACCCCTCCACTTT
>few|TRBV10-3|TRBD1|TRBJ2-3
CAIRDRALNRTDTQYF
TGTGCCATCCGGGACAGAGCTCTGAACCGCACAGATACGCAGTATTTT
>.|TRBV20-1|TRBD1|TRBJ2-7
CSAVGTVDYEQYF
TGCAGTGCCGTCGGGACAGTGGACTACGAGCAGTACTTC
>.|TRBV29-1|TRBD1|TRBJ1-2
CSVPTGGGYGYTF
TGCAGCGTCCCGACAGGGGGCGGCTATGGCTACACCTTC
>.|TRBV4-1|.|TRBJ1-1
CASSQDAWTEAFF
TGCGCCAGCAGCCAAGACGCGTGGACTGAAGCTTTCTTT
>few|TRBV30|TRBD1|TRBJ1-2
CATRGNREGPYGYTF
TGTGCTACCAGGGGGAACAGGGAAGGCCCTTATGGCTACACCTTC
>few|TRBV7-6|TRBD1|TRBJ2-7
CASSLGWQGAYEQYF
TGTGCCAGCAGCTTAGGTTGGCAGGGGGCTTACGAGCAGTACTTC
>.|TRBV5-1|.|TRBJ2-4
CASSQRSGRAGNIQYF
TGCGCCAGCAGCCAACGCTCGGGCAGGGCTGGAAACATTCAGTACTTC
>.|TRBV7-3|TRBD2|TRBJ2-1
CASSSGLAGTEQFF
TGTGCCAGCAGCTCTGGACTAGCGGGCACCGAGCAGTTCTTC
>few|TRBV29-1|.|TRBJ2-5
CSVEFGKRETQYF
TGCAGCGTTGAGTTCGGTAAACGGGAGACCCAGTACTTC
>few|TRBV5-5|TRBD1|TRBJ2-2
CASSSLRDRGAGELFF
TGTGCCAGCAGCTCGCTCAGGGACAGGGGGGCCGGGGAGCTGTTTTTT
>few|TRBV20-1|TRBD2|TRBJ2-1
CSARTSGRDEQFF
TGCAGTGCTAGGACTAGCGGAAGGGATGAGCAGTTCTTC
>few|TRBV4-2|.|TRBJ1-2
CASSQPGLTYYGYTF
TGTGCCAGCAGCCAGCCGGGGCTCACCTACTATGGCTACACCTTC
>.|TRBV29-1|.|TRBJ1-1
CSIQAGANTEAFF
TGCAGCATACAGGCTGGAGCGAACACTGAAGCTTTCTTT
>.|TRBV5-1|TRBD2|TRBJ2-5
CASSLLAEQETQYF
TGCGCCAGCAGCTTACTAGCGGAGCAAGAGACCCAGTACTTC
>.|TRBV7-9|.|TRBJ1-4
CASSGGARPELFF
TGTGCCAGCAGCGGAGGGGCGCGCCCCGAACTGTTTTTT
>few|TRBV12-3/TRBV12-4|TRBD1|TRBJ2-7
CASSAPGQPDYEQYF
TGTGCCAGCAGTGCTCCGGGACAGCCAGACTACGAGCAGTACTTC
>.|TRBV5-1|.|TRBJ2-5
CASSRWGETQYF
TGCGCCAGCAGCCGGTGGGGAGAGACCCAGTACTTC
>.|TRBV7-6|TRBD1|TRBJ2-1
CASSRDRGHEQFF
TGTGCCAGCAGCAGGGACAGGGGCCATGAGCAGTTCTTC
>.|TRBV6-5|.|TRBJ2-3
CASSYMGLTSTDTQYF
TGTGCCAGCAGTTACATGGGACTTACTAGCACAGATACGCAGTATTTT
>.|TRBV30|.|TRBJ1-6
CAWSQGQFSPLHF
TGTGCCTGGAGCCAGGGACAATTCTCACCCCTCCACTTT
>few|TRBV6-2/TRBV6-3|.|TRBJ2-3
CASSLTRADTQYF
TGTGCCAGCAGCCTCACCCGCGCGGATACGCAGTATTTT
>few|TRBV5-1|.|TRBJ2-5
CASSLMPGTQETQYF
TGCGCCAGCAGCTTGATGCCGGGAACGCAAGAGACCCAGTACTTC
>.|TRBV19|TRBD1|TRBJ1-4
CASNHRGLDEKLFF
TGTGCCAGTAACCACAGGGGGCTCGATGAAAAACTGTTTTTT
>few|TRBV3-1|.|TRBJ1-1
CASSQSWHEAFF
TGTGCCAGCAGCCAATCTTGGCATGAAGCTTTCTTT
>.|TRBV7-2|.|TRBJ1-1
CASSHGVNTEAFF
TGTGCCAGCAGCCACGGGGTGAACACTGAAGCTTTCTTT
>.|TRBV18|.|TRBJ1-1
CASSPRGTGNTEAFF
TGTGCCAGCTCACCCCGAGGGACGGGGAACACTGAAGCTTTCTTT
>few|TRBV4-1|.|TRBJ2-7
CASSQDSRVSYEQYF
TGCGCCAGCAGCCAAGATTCCAGGGTCTCCTACGAGCAGTACTTC
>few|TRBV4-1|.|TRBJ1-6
CASSQVQQGMGNSPLHF
TGCGCCAGCAGCCAGGTACAACAGGGTATGGGTAATTCACCCCTCCACTTT
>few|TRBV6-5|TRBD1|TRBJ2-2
CASSYSRDSSTGELFF
TGTGCCAGCAGTTACTCGAGGGACAGTTCCACCGGGGAGCTGTTTTTT
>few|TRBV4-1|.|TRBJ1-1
CASGGGGTAEAFF
TGCGCCAGCGGCGGTGGGGGAACAGCGGAAGCTTTCTTT
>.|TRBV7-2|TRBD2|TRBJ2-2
CASSSQAGINTGELFF
TGTGCCAGCAGCTCCCAAGCGGGGATAAACACCGGGGAGCTGTTTTTT
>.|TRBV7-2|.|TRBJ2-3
CASSPWASRTDTQYF
TGTGCCAGCAGCCCCTGGGCTAGCAGAACAGATACGCAGTATTTT
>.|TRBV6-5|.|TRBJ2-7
CASSYRQTYEQYF
TGTGCCAGCAGTTACCGACAGACCTACGAGCAGTACTTC